This T cell receptor (beta chain) stems from a study of blood T cell repertoires in COVID-19. Study in general: COVID-19 samples collected from the United States, Italy and Spain covered acute and convalescent phases. In each case, the material was cDNA or gDNA derived from T cells, B-cell-depleted T cells, or PBMCs.

Per the original methods: From reference gene primer amplification, estimates of nucleated cell counts were derived. Generated by immunoSEQ multiplex PCR, the TCRdb table keeps only in-frame clones and is missing some. Clone size and V and J calls were adopted from that table, with D and trimming inferred from the DNA. Seen here are about 80,000 clones, approximately 78% observed once, and the top ten hold 36%. In its sample, this clone was seen a few times. Per the germline V gene, CDR1 is LNHDA and CDR2 is SQIVND (reference sequence). With 5 bases clipped from V and 2 bases from J, the junction kept 7 bases outside the gene matches. This CDR3 is 15 amino acids long.

What was sequenced was peripheral blood. This clonotype was sampled from a woman aged 70-85 years with acute or convalescent COVID-19. The V call is TRBV19, the J call TRBJ2-3; 7 positions agree with TRBD2. The CDR3 is CASSPGDYNTDTQYF. CDR3 DNA sequence: TGTGCCAGTAGTCCGGGGGACTACAACACAGATACGCAGTATTTT.